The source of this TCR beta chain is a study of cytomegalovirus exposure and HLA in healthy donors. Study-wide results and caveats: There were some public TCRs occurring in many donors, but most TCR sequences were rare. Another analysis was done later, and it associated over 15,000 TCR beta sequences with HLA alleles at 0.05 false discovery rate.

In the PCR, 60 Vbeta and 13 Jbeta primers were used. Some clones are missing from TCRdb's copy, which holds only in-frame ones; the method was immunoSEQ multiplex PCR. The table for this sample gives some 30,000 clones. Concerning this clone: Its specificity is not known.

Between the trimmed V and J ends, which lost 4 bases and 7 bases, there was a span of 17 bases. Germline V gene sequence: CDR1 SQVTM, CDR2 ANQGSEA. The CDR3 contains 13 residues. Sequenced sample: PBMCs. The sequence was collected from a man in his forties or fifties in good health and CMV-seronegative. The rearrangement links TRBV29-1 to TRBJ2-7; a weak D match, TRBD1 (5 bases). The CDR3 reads CSVADTFLQEQYF. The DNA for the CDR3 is TGCAGCGTTGCGGACACGTTTCTTCAGGAGCAGTACTTC.